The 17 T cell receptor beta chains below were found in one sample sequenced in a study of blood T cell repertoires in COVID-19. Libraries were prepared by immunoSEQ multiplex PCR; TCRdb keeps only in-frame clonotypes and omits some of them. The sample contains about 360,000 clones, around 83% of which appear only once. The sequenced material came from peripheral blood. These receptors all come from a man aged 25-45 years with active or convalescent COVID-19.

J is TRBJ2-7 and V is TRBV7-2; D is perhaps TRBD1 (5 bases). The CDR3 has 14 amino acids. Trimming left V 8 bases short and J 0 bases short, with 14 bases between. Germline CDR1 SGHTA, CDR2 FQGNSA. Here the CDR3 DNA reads TGTGCCAGCGCTTATTTCAGGGACTCCTACGAGCAGTACTTC. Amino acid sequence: CASAYFRDSYEQYF.

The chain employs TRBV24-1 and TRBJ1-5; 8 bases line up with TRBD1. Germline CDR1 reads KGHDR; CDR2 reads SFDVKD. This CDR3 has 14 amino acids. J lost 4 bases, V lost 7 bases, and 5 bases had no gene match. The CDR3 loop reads CATRDRGGNQPQHF. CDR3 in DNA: TGTGCCACCAGAGACAGGGGCGGGAATCAGCCCCAGCATTTT.

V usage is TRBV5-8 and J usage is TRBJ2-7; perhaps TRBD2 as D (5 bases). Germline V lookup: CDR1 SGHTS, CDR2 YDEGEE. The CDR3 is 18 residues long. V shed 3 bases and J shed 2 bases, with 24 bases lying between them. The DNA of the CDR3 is TGTGCCAGCAGCTCCCCCCCCTGGTCATGGACCGGGGCCTACGAGCAGTACTTC. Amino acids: CASSSPPWSWTGAYEQYF. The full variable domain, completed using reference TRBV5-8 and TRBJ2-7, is EAGVTQSPTHLIKTRGQQATLRCSPISGHTSVYWYQQALGLGLQFLLWYDEGEERNRGNFPPRFSGRQFPNYSSELNVNALELEDSALYLCASSSPPWSWTGAYEQYFGPGTRLTVT.

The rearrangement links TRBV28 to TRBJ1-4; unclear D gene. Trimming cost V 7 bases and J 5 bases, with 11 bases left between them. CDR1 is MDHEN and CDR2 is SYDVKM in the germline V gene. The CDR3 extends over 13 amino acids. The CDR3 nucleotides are TGTGCCAGCACTGCCAGGAAAAATGAAAAACTGTTTTTT. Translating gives CASTARKNEKLFF.

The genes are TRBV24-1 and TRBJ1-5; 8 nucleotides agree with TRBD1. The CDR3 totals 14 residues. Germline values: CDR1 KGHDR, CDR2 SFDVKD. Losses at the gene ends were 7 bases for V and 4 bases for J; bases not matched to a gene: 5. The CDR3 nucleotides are TGTGCCACCAGCCGACAGGGGAGAAATCAGCCCCAGCATTTT. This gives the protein CATSRQGRNQPQHF.

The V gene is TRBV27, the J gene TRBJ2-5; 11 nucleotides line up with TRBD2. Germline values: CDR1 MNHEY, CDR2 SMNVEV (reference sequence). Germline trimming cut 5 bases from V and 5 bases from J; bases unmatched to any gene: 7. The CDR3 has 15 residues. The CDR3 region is CASSGSGRALETQYF. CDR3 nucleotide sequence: TGTGCCAGCAGTGGTAGCGGGAGGGCCCTTGAGACCCAGTACTTC.

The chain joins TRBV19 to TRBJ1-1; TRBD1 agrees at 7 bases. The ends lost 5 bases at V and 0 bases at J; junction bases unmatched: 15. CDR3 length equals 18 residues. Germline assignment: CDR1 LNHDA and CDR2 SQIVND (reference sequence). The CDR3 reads CASSSGWVGGLMNTEAFF. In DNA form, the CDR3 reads TGTGCCAGTAGTTCTGGGTGGGTAGGGGGCCTCATGAACACTGAAGCTTTCTTT.

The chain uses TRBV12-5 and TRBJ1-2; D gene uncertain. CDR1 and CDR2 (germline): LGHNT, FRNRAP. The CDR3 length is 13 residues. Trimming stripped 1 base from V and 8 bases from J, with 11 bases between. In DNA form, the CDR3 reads TGTGCTAGTGGTTTGGGGCAGGCACTGGGCTACACCTTC. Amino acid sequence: CASGLGQALGYTF.

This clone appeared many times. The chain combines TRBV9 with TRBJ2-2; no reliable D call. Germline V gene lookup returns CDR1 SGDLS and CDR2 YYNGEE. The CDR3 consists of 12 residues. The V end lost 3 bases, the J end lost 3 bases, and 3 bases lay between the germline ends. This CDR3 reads CASSADTGELFF. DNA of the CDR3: TGTGCCAGCAGCGCAGACACCGGGGAGCTGTTTTTT.

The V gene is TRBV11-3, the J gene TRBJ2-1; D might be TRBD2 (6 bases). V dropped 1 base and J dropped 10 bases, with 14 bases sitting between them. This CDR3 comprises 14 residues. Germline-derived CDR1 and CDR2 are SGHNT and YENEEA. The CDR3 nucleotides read TGTGCCAGCAGCTTAGCCGGGAGCGCTAGGGAGCAGTTCTTC. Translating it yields CASSLAGSAREQFF.

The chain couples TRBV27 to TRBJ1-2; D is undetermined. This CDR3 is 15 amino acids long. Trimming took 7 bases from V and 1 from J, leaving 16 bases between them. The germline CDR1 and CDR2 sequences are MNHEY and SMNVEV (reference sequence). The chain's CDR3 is CASTVKPFSNYGYTF. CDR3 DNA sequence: TGTGCCAGCACCGTGAAGCCATTTAGTAACTATGGCTACACCTTC.

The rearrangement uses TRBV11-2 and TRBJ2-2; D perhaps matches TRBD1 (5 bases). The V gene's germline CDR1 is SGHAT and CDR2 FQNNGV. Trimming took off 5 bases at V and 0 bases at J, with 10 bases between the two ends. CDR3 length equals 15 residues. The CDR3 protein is CASSTRQTNTGELFF. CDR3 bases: TGTGCCAGCAGCACCAGACAGACGAACACCGGGGAGCTGTTTTTT.

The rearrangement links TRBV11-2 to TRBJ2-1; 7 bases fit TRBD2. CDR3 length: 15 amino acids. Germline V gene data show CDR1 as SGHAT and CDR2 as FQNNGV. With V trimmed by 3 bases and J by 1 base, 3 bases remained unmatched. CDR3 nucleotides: TGTGCCAGCAGCTTGGCGGGAGTGTCCTACAATGAGCAGTTCTTC. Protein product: CASSLAGVSYNEQFF. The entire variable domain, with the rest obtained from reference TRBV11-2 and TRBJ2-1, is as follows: EAGVAQSPRYKIIEKRQSVAFWCNPISGHATLYWYQQILGQGPKLLIQFQNNGVVDDSQLPKDRFSAERLKGVDSTLKIQPAKLEDSAVYLCASSLAGVSYNEQFFGPGTRLTVL.

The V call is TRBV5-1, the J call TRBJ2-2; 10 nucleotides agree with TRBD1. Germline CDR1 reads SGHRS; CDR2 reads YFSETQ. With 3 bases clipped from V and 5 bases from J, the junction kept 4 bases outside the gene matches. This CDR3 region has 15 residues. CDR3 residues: CASSSGTGETGELFF. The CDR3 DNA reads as TGCGCCAGCAGCTCCGGGACAGGGGAAACCGGGGAGCTGTTTTTT.

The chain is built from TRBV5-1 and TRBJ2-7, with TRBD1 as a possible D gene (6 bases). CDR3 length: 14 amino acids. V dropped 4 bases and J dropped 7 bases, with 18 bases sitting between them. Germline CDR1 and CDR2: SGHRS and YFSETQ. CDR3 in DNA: TGCGCCAGCAGCACGGTAACAGGGTCCGGGGAGCAGTACTTC. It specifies CASSTVTGSGEQYF. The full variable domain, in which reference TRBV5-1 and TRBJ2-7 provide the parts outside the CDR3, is KAGVTQTPRYLIKTRGQQVTLSCSPISGHRSVSWYQQTPGQGLQFLFEYFSETQRNKGNFPGRFSGRQFSNSRSEMNVSTLELGDSALYLCASSTVTGSGEQYFGPGTRLTVT.

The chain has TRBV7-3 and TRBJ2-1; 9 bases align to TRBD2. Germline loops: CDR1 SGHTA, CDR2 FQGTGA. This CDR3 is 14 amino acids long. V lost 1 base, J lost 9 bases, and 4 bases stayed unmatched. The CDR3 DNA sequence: TGTGCCAGCAGCTTAAGCGGGGGGGCGGCTGAGCAGTTCTTC. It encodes CASSLSGGAAEQFF.

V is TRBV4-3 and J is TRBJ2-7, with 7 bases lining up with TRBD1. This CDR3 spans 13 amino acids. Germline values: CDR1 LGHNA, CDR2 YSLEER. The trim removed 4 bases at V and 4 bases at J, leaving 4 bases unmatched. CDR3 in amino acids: CASSPGQTYEQYF. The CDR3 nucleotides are TGCGCCAGCAGCCCGGGACAGACGTACGAGCAGTACTTC.